These 32 T cell receptor beta chains share one sample of origin, sequenced in a study of T cell repertoires in cytomegalovirus infection. These receptors have no known antigen. TCRdb re-analysed the reads in MiXCR, keeping a single row per CDR3 protein. The profile shows 20,000 to 25,000 distinct CDR3 sequences, around 43% of them singletons. The material was CD8+ T cells from cultured PBMCs, obtained from culture after CMV antigen stimulation. These receptors came from a human donor in good health (CMV status not recorded). Some clones in this sample may be carry-over from other donors' samples.

The V gene is TRBV6-2 or TRBV6-3, the J gene TRBJ1-2; 8 bases agree with TRBD1. After removal of 0 bases from V and 3 bases from J, the junction contained 6 bases not matched to a gene. Germline CDR1 and CDR2: MNHEY and SVGEGT. This CDR3 contains 16 residues. This chain's CDR3 is CASSYSKVQGDYGYTF. The CDR3, as DNA: TGTGCCAGCAGTTACTCGAAGGTACAGGGGGACTATGGCTACACCTTC.

The chain recombines TRBV27 with TRBJ2-1; D is perhaps TRBD1 (6 bases). The CDR3 has 13 amino acids. Per germline, CDR1 MNHEY and CDR2 SMNVEV (reference sequence). Deletions cut 3 bases from V and 6 bases from J, with 9 bases between. The CDR3 DNA follows: TGTGCCAGCAGTTTGAGGGGGAGCAATGAGCAGTTCTTC. It codes for CASSLRGSNEQFF.

This clonotype was observed at least ten times. CDR3 bases: TGTGCCAGCAGCTCCCCGTGGGAAATGAACACTGAAGCTTTCTTT. This codes for CASSSPWEMNTEAFF. This sequence joins TRBV7-2 and TRBJ1-1; D uncertain. Trimming stripped 4 bases from V and 0 bases from J, with 12 bases between. The CDR3 runs 15 residues. Germline-derived CDR1 and CDR2 are SGHTA and FQGNSA.

V is TRBV7-8 and J is TRBJ2-1, with 8 positions matching TRBD1. Germline V gene sequence: CDR1 SGHVS, CDR2 FQNEAQ. V shed 5 bases and J 9 bases; nucleotides not matched to a gene: 6. The CDR3 sequence is 13 residues long. This chain's CDR3 is CASSAGTGVEQFF. The CDR3 DNA reads TGTGCCAGCAGCGCCGGGACAGGTGTTGAGCAGTTCTTC.

The chain has TRBV12-5 and TRBJ2-5; the match to TRBD2 covers 12 bases. CDR1 is LGHNT, CDR2 FRNRAP, per germline. Unmatched junction bases numbered 7, after V lost 6 bases and J lost 2 bases. This CDR3 is 16 amino acids long. The CDR3 region is CASGLGLAGLQETQYF. The CDR3 DNA reads TGTGCTAGTGGACTGGGACTAGCGGGCCTGCAAGAGACCCAGTACTTC.

The CDR3 DNA is TGTGCCTGGACTTGGGGAGCTAACTATGGCTACACCTTC. It encodes CAWTWGANYGYTF. The chain employs TRBV30 and TRBJ1-2, with no clear D. The germline V gene has CDR1 GTSNPN and CDR2 SVGIG (reference sequence). The CDR3 has 13 amino acids. V was shortened by 4 bases and J by 0 bases, with 9 bases between the two germline ends.

The chain has TRBV3-1 and TRBJ2-7; 8 bases align to TRBD1. Germline V CDR1 and CDR2: LGHDT, YNNKEL (reference sequence). V lost 5 bases to trimming and J lost 3 bases; unmatched junction nucleotides: 3. The CDR3 is made up of 13 amino acids. The CDR3 region has the DNA TGTGCCAGCAGCGGACAGGGAATCTACGAGCAGTACTTC. Its translation is CASSGQGIYEQYF.

The chain links TRBV28 to TRBJ2-5, with unresolved D. Trimming took 5 bases from V and 9 from J, leaving 13 bases between them. The length of the CDR3 is 12 residues. The germline CDR1 and CDR2 sequences are MDHEN and SYDVKM. The CDR3, as DNA: TGTGCCAGCAGTCAACTTCCCGAGGCCCAGTACTTC. Residues: CASSQLPEAQYF.

This clonotype was seen a handful of times. The rearrangement links TRBV5-1 to TRBJ2-6; a possible D gene is TRBD2 (5 bases). CDR1 is SGHRS and CDR2 is YFSETQ in the germline V gene. CDR3 length: 17 residues. V gave up 0 bases and J gave up 0 bases, with 10 bases separating them. This CDR3 reads CASSLAEAGSGANVLTF. The CDR3 DNA follows: TGCGCCAGCAGCTTGGCGGAGGCGGGCTCTGGGGCCAACGTCCTGACTTTC. The full variable domain, completed using reference TRBV5-1 and TRBJ2-6, is KAGVTQTPRYLIKTRGQQVTLSCSPISGHRSVSWYQQTPGQGLQFLFEYFSETQRNKGNFPGRFSGRQFSNSRSEMNVSTLELGDSALYLCASSLAEAGSGANVLTFGAGSRLTVL.

A few counts support this clonotype. The V gene is TRBV6-1, the J gene TRBJ1-5, with TRBD1 as a possible D gene (6 bases). The CDR3 spans 15 residues. V lost 3 bases, J lost 6 bases, and 15 bases lay in between. Germline V gene sequence: CDR1 MNHNS, CDR2 SASEGT. CDR3 sequence (DNA): TGTGCCAGCAGTGATAAAAGGGGGTCCATTCAGCCCCAGCATTTT. Its protein product is CASSDKRGSIQPQHF.

There are many counts of this clonotype. The chain employs TRBV20-1 and TRBJ1-5; D call uncertain. CDR1 DFQATT and CDR2 SNEGSKA come from the germline V gene (reference sequence). The V end lost 3 bases, the J end lost 0 bases, and 15 bases lay between the germline ends. This CDR3 is built from 16 residues. Written as DNA, the CDR3 is TGCAGTGCTAGTCTTCCTAGTGCGGCTAGCAATCAGCCCCAGCATTTT. Protein: CSASLPSAASNQPQHF.

The chain links TRBV4-1 to TRBJ1-4, with D tentatively TRBD1 (5 bases). Deletions cut 4 bases from V and 7 bases from J, with 13 bases between. The germline V gene encodes CDR1 MGHRA and CDR2 YSYEKL. The CDR3 length is 14 residues. CDR3 coding DNA: TGCGCCAGCAGCCTGGGGACCGGGATTGAAAAACTGTTTTTT. Amino acids: CASSLGTGIEKLFF.

This clonotype was seen more than once but under ten times. The conserved closing phenylalanine or tryptophan is absent in this CDR3, likely reflecting a read error. The limits of the CDR3 on the DNA are not certain, so only TCRdb's listed CDR3 is given. The J gene is TRBJ2-1, the V gene TRBV7-8; the table's D call of TRBD1 was not tested on the DNA. The CDR3 comprises 13 residues, both ends counted. CDR1 SGHVS and CDR2 FQNEAQ come from the germline V gene. The CDR3 sequence is CASSEGRNRVPQL.

This clonotype was counted between two and nine times. The rearrangement uses TRBV6-2 or TRBV6-3 and TRBJ2-7, with 9 bases matching TRBD1. Germline-derived CDR1 and CDR2 are MNHEY and SVGEGT. There are 15 residues in the CDR3. V was clipped by 7 bases and J by 5 bases; unmatched bases: 12. The CDR3 loop is CASKGEGTGLHEQYF. The CDR3 DNA sequence: TGTGCCAGCAAAGGGGAGGGGACAGGGCTTCACGAGCAGTACTTC.

This chain connects TRBV20-1 to TRBJ2-7, with no clear D. Looked up from germline, CDR1 is DFQATT and CDR2 is SNEGSKA (reference sequence). The CDR3 has 11 residues. Between the trimmed V and J ends, which lost 5 bases and 3 bases, there was a span of 8 bases. The CDR3 nucleotides read TGCAGTGCTTCCCCGGGCTACGAGCAGTACTTC. Translation: CSASPGYEQYF.

This clonotype has ten or more counts. The chain recombines TRBV7-2 with TRBJ1-2; 9 nucleotides match TRBD1. Germline V gene data show CDR1 as SGHTA and CDR2 as FQGNSA. The CDR3 runs to 15 residues. The V and J ends lost 1 base and 6 bases, in that order; junction bases with no gene match: 6. CDR3 residues: CASSLVPGTGNGYTF. The CDR3 DNA is TGTGCCAGCAGCTTAGTCCCCGGGACAGGGAATGGCTACACCTTC. The entire variable domain, with the rest obtained from reference TRBV7-2 and TRBJ1-2, is as follows: GAGVSQSPSNKVTEKGKDVELRCDPISGHTALYWYRQSLGQGLEFLIYFQGNSAPDKSGLPSDRFSAERTGGSVSTLTIQRTQQEDSAVYLCASSLVPGTGNGYTFGSGTRLTVV.

This clonotype has a single count. This chain links TRBV5-1 with TRBJ2-2, with D possibly matching TRBD1 (5 bases). In germline, CDR1 is SGHRS, CDR2 YFSETQ. Deletions cut 8 bases from V and 4 bases from J, with 15 bases between. The CDR3 runs 14 residues. As DNA, the CDR3 is TGCGCCAGTACTTACCGACAGTTCACCGGGGAGCTGTTTTTT. Amino acids: CASTYRQFTGELFF. Supplemented by reference TRBV5-1 and TRBJ2-2, the full variable domain reads KAGVTQTPRYLIKTRGQQVTLSCSPISGHRSVSWYQQTPGQGLQFLFEYFSETQRNKGNFPGRFSGRQFSNSRSEMNVSTLELGDSALYLCASTYRQFTGELFFGEGSRLTVL.

The sample holds a few counts of this clonotype. The chain employs TRBV6-2 or TRBV6-3 and TRBJ1-1; the D gene is possibly TRBD1 (5 bases). V was shortened by 2 bases and J by 4 bases, with 11 bases between the two germline ends. Per the germline V gene, CDR1 is MNHEY and CDR2 is SVGEGT. This CDR3 comprises 14 residues. The CDR3 region has the DNA TGTGCCAGCAGTTACAGTGGGGGGATCACTGAAGCTTTCTTT. Its protein is CASSYSGGITEAFF.

V and J are TRBV7-8 and TRBJ2-2; 9 bases are shared with TRBD1. This CDR3 is built from 19 residues. Germline V CDR1 and CDR2: SGHVS, FQNEAQ. J gave up 4 bases and V 1 base, and 13 bases lay outside the gene matches. The CDR3 DNA reads as TGTGCCAGCAGCTTAGAACGGAGGGACAGGGTTACGGGCACCGGGGAGCTGTTTTTT. Translated, it gives CASSLERRDRVTGTGELFF.

This sequence joins TRBV7-9 and TRBJ2-7, with D maybe TRBD1 (6 bases). Germline CDR1 is SEHNR and CDR2 is FQNEAQ (reference sequence). The CDR3 runs to 12 residues. The ends were cut back, 5 bases at V and 3 bases at J, with 8 bases in the middle. CDR3 sequence reads: CASSGGDYEQYF. The CDR3 coding sequence is TGTGCCAGCAGCGGGGGCGACTACGAGCAGTACTTC.

The rearrangement joins TRBV7-2 to TRBJ2-7, with D hard to call. Germline-derived CDR1 and CDR2 are SGHTA and FQGNSA. The CDR3 consists of 11 residues. Trimming shortened V by 3 bases and J by 5 bases, and 5 bases separated the two germline ends. This CDR3 reads CASSFVHEQYF. The CDR3 nucleotides read TGTGCCAGCAGCTTCGTGCACGAGCAGTACTTC.

This clonotype came up a few times. This chain uses TRBV24-1 with TRBJ2-7; D call uncertain. V was clipped by 5 bases and J by 0 bases, with 10 bases between them. The CDR3 runs to 14 residues. CDR1 KGHDR and CDR2 SFDVKD come from the germline V gene. For the CDR3, the DNA is TGTGCCACCAGTGTGGTCAGGACCTCCTACGAGCAGTACTTC. It codes for CATSVVRTSYEQYF.

The rearrangement links TRBV7-8 to TRBJ2-1; 7 bases fit TRBD2. Germline loops: CDR1 SGHVS, CDR2 FQNEAQ. CDR3 length: 15 residues. The V gene end was trimmed by 5 bases and the J gene end by 0 bases; junction bases not matched to a gene: 4. The DNA of the CDR3 is TGTGCCAGCAGCGAGCGGGGTAGCTCCTACAATGAGCAGTTCTTC. As protein: CASSERGSSYNEQFF.

This clonotype was seen a handful of times. The rearrangement uses TRBV27 and TRBJ1-1, with D possibly matching TRBD1 (6 bases). Trimming removed 2 bases at V and 4 bases at J, with 20 bases between. In germline, CDR1 is MNHEY, CDR2 SMNVEV (reference sequence). CDR3 length: 17 amino acids. CDR3 DNA sequence: TGTGCCAGCAGTTTAGGGCCATGGGGGGGCTCTGGCACTGAAGCTTTCTTT. Translating it yields CASSLGPWGGSGTEAFF.

The table lists this clonotype with many counts. This chain links TRBV6-2 or TRBV6-3 with TRBJ1-1, with a possible D match to TRBD1 (6 bases). CDR3 length equals 13 residues. V was pared by 6 bases and J by 3 bases, with 11 bases between. Germline V CDR1 and CDR2: MNHEY, SVGEGT. CDR3 in amino acids: CASSSGVYTEAFF. In DNA form, the CDR3 reads TGTGCCAGCAGCTCAGGGGTCTACACTGAAGCTTTCTTT.

This clonotype showed up just a few times. V and J are TRBV10-3 and TRBJ2-1, with 13 bases fitting TRBD2. CDR1 is ENHRY, CDR2 SYGVKD, per germline. With 10 bases clipped from V and 0 bases from J, the junction kept 9 bases outside the gene matches. The CDR3 is 17 residues long. DNA for the CDR3: TGTGCCAGCCTCGGGACTAGCGGGATAGGCTCCTACAATGAGCAGTTCTTC. Its translation is CASLGTSGIGSYNEQFF.

V usage is TRBV7-9 and J usage is TRBJ1-5; maybe TRBD1 (6 bases). Trimming pared 2 bases from V and 16 bases from J, leaving 15 bases between. This CDR3 is 12 amino acids long. The germline CDR1 and CDR2 sequences are SEHNR and FQNEAQ (reference sequence). Here the CDR3 reads CASSLSGQPPHF. The CDR3 DNA is TGTGCCAGCAGCTTATCAGGACAGCCTCCTCATTTT.

The CDR3 nucleotides are TGTGCCAGCAGCTCCCGGGGAGTACTAGCGGGAGATGGGGTCACAGATACGCAGTATTTT. Residues: CASSSRGVLAGDGVTDTQYF. This chain joins TRBV7-2 and TRBJ2-3, with 11 bases identical to TRBD2. V gave up 4 bases and J gave up 2 bases; unmatched junction bases: 17. This CDR3 spans 20 amino acids. The V gene's germline CDR1 is SGHTA and CDR2 FQGNSA.

The V call is TRBV5-1, the J call TRBJ2-5; TRBD1 aligns across 8 bases. The CDR3 extends over 19 amino acids. In germline, CDR1 is SGHRS, CDR2 YFSETQ. Trimming at V came to 3 bases and at J to 0 bases, leaving 16 bases not matched to a gene. The CDR3 DNA follows: TGCGCCAGCAGCTGGATGAACGGACAGGGACCCTCGTACCAAGAGACCCAGTACTTC. The encoded protein is CASSWMNGQGPSYQETQYF.

Only a few counts were recorded for this clonotype. V and J are TRBV7-6 and TRBJ1-1; TRBD1 agrees at 7 bases. This CDR3 region has 15 residues. The junction had 8 bases not matched to a gene; V was cut back by 5 bases and J by 2 bases. Germline V gene sequence: CDR1 SGHVS, CDR2 FNYEAQ. CDR3 sequence: CASSHLRGANTEAFF. In nucleotides, the CDR3 is TGTGCCAGCAGCCACCTCAGGGGGGCTAACACTGAAGCTTTCTTT.

The chain combines TRBV6-8 with TRBJ2-6; D not resolved. V was shortened by 10 bases and J by 0 bases, with 16 bases between the two germline ends. The CDR3 is 16 amino acids. Germline CDR1 MNHGY, CDR2 SAAAGT. This CDR3 reads CAIPRQPFSGANVLTF. CDR3 coding DNA: TGTGCCATCCCAAGGCAGCCATTCTCTGGGGCCAACGTCCTGACTTTC.

The chain is built from TRBV29-1 and TRBJ1-1, with 9 bases identical to TRBD1. Germline loops: CDR1 SQVTM, CDR2 ANQGSEA. The CDR3 loop spans 16 amino acids. V trimming: 0 bases; J trimming: 8 bases; junction bases outside the gene matches: 13. The CDR3 spells CSVEEVLDRGFWEAFF. The DNA of the CDR3 is TGCAGCGTTGAAGAGGTGTTGGACAGGGGATTTTGGGAAGCTTTCTTT.